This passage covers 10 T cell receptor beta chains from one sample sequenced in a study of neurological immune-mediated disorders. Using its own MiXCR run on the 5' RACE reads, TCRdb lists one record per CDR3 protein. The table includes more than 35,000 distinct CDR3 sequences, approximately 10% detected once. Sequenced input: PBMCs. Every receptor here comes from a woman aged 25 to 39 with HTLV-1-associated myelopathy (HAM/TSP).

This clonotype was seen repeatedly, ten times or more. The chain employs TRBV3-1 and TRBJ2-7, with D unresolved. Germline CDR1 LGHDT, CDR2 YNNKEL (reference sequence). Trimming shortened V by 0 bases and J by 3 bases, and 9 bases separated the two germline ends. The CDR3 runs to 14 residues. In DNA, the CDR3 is TGTGCCAGCAGCCAAGAACCCCAGTACTACGAGCAGTACTTC. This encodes CASSQEPQYYEQYF.

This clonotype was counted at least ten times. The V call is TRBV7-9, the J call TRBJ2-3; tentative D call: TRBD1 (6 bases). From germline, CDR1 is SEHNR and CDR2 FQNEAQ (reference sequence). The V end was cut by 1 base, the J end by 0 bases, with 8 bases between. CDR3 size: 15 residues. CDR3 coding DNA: TGTGCCAGCAGCTTAGTACAGGGAAGCACAGATACGCAGTATTTT. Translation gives CASSLVQGSTDTQYF.

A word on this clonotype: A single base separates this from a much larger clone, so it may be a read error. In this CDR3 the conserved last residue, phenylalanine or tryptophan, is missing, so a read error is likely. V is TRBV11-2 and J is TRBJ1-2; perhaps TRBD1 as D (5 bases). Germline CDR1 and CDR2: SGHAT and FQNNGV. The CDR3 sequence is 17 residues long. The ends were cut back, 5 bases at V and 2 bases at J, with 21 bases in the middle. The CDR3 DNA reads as TGTGCCAGCAGCGACCGGGACCGCGCTCCGAGGAACTATGGCTACACCGTC. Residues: CASSDRDRAPRNYGYTV.

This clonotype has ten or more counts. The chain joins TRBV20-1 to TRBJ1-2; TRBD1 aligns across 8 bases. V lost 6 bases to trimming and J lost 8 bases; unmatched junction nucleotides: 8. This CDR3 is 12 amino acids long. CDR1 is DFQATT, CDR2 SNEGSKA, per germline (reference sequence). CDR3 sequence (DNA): TGCAGTGCCCCTCAGGGGGCTCAAGGCTACACCTTC. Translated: CSAPQGAQGYTF.

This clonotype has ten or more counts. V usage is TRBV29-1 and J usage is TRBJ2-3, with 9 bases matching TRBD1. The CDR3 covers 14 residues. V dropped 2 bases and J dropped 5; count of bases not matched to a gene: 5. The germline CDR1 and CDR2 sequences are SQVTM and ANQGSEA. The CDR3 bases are TGCAGCGTTGAAACAGGGGGCGCGGGAGATACGCAGTATTTT. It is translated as CSVETGGAGDTQYF.

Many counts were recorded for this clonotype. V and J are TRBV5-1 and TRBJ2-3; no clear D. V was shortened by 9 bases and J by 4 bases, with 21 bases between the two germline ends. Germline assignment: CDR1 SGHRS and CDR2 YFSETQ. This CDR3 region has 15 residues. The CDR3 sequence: CATSNVGNLADTQYF. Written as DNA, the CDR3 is TGCGCCACCTCAAACGTTGGGAATCTGGCAGATACGCAGTATTTT.

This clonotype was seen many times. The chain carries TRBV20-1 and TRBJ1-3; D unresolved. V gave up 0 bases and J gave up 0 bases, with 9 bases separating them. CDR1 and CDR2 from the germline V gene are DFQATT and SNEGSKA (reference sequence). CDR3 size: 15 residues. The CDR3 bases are TGCAGTGCTAGAGATAACCACAACTCTGGAAACACCATATATTTT. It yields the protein CSARDNHNSGNTIYF.

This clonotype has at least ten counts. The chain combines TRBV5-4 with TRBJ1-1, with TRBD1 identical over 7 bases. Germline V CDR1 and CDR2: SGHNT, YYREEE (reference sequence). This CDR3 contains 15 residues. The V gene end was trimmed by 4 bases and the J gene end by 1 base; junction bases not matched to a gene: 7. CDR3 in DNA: TGTGCCAGCAGCCTACCGGGACAGAGGAACACTGAAGCTTTCTTT. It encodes CASSLPGQRNTEAFF.

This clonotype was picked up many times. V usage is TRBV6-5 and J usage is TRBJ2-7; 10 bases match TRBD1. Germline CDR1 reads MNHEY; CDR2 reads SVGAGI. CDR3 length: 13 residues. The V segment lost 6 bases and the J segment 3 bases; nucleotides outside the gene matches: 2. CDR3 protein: CASSRDRGYEQYF. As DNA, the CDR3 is TGTGCCAGCAGCCGGGACAGGGGCTACGAGCAGTACTTC.

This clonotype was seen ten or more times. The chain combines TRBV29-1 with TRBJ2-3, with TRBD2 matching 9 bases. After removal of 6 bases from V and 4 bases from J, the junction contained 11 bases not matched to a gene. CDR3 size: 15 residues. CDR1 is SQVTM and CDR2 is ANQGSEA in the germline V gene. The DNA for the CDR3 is TGCAGCGTGACCGGGACTAGCAAGGGTGCAGATACGCAGTATTTT. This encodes CSVTGTSKGADTQYF.